The entry below gives a single T cell receptor beta chain sequence along with its context. Its specificity is not known. This entry belongs to a study of T cell clonotyping in hematopoietic cell transplantation. General observations from the study: Broader posttransplant TCR repertoire diversity was predicted by graft donor and pretransplant recipient Inverse Simpson Index values. Recipient TCR diversity dropped after transplant; expanded clonotypes rose from day 30 to 180. Few recipient clonotypes overlapped donors; over 95% were de novo at given depth. Without cell sorting, CD4 versus CD8 contributions remain unresolved.

Germline V gene sequence: CDR1 MDHEN, CDR2 SYDVKM. This CDR3 region has 13 residues. Deletions cut 5 bases from V and 7 bases from J, with 14 bases between. Assay used: immunoSEQ multiplex PCR; TCRdb lists only in-frame clones, some missing. The top ten hold 1.5% to 2% of the sample, which has 69,000 or so clones, 94% seen once. The chain carries TRBV28 and TRBJ1-2; D may be TRBD1 (5 bases). The receptor's source is a man aged 45-65 years in good health. Some clones in this sample may be carry-over from other donors' samples. Sequencing was performed on peripheral blood mononuclear cells. The CDR3 DNA is TGTGCCAGCAGTACCCAGGGATCCGGTGGCTACACCTTC. Its translation: CASSTQGSGGYTF.